What follows are 3 T cell receptor beta chains derived from one specimen sequenced in a study of identical twins. TCRdb reprocessed the 5' RACE reads with MiXCR, giving one entry per CDR3 protein. The top ten hold 2.5% to 3.5% of the sample, which has 400,000 to 550,000 distinct CDR3 sequences, approximately 24% seen once. These same data were also listed under a study on T cells expressing NK-cell markers.

Sequenced sample: CD4+ T cells sorted from blood. Source of these receptors: a woman between 18 and 29 years old in good health.

This clonotype was seen only a few times. DNA for the CDR3: TGTGCCAGCAGCCAAATCCCCCGCGGGGGGCGCACAGATACGCAGTATTTT. Protein product: CASSQIPRGGRTDTQYF. V gene TRBV14 combines with J gene TRBJ2-3; 8 nucleotides align to TRBD2. Germline-derived CDR1 and CDR2 are SGHDN and FVKESK. Losses at the gene ends were 2 bases for V and 1 base for J; bases not matched to a gene: 8. The CDR3 covers 17 residues. Supplemented by reference TRBV14 and TRBJ2-3, the full variable domain reads EAGVTQFPSHSVIEKGQTVTLRCDPISGHDNLYWYRRVMGKEIKFLLHFVKESKQDESGMPNNRFLAERTGGTYSTLKVQPAELEDSGVYFCASSQIPRGGRTDTQYFGPGTRLTVL.

This chain uses TRBV11-2 with TRBJ2-1; 12 bases match TRBD2. J gave up 7 bases and V 6 bases, and 16 bases lay outside the gene matches. Looked up from germline, CDR1 is SGHAT and CDR2 is FQNNGV. The CDR3 is made up of 18 amino acids. The CDR3 DNA reads as TGTGCCAGCAGTTTTACCATTAGGGGGCTAGCGGGAGGGAATGAGCAGTTCTTC. Translating gives CASSFTIRGLAGGNEQFF.

J is TRBJ2-3 and V is TRBV11-2, with 11 bases aligning to TRBD2. CDR1 and CDR2 from the germline V gene are SGHAT and FQNNGV. The ends lost 5 bases at V and 7 bases at J; junction bases unmatched: 17. This CDR3 spans 18 amino acids. CDR3: CASSPTPSSGRWVYTQYF. In nucleotides, the CDR3 is TGTGCCAGCAGCCCTACCCCCTCTAGCGGGAGGTGGGTTTATACGCAGTATTTT. The full variable domain, rest sourced from reference TRBV11-2 and TRBJ2-3, is EAGVAQSPRYKIIEKRQSVAFWCNPISGHATLYWYQQILGQGPKLLIQFQNNGVVDDSQLPKDRFSAERLKGVDSTLKIQPAKLEDSAVYLCASSPTPSSGRWVYTQYFGPGTRLTVL.